The T cell receptor beta chain under discussion was sequenced for a study of vaccination and CD4 T cells after COVID-19. On the study more broadly: No peptide, an HIV-1 Nef pool, or a CEFX pool was what each control culture received.

Treatment defined: roughly ten-day PBMC culture with coronavirus spike peptide pools or control peptides (ViraFEST assay). Prior to the COVID-19 pandemic (2011-2018), the unexposed donor's CD4+ T cells were collected. Cultured CD4+ T cell DNA was sequenced using the Oncomine TCR Beta short-read assay. The template was genomic DNA from cultured CD4+ T cells. TCRdb re-called the PCR reads with MiXCR, one entry per CDR3 protein. The data hold roughly 6,400 distinct CDR3 sequences, with 24% observed a single time. Per the germline V gene, CDR1 is ENHRY and CDR2 is SYGVKD. The V and J ends lost 6 bases and 2 bases, in that order; junction bases with no gene match: 5. The CDR3 is made up of 14 amino acids. On this clonotype: What it binds is unknown.

Material: CD4+ T cells from blood, cultured in vitro. The rearrangement joins TRBV10-3 to TRBJ1-2; TRBD1 aligns across 8 bases. The sequence was collected from a human donor in good health. Written as DNA, the CDR3 is TGTGCCATCAGAAAGACAGGGGAGAACTATGGCTACACCTTC. Its translation is CAIRKTGENYGYTF.